Below, 29 T cell receptor beta chains from the same sample are listed, as sequenced in a study of control samples from healthy donors and cancer patients (TCRdb year 2020). The library came from the immunoSEQ multiplex PCR assay. This is the immuneACCESS table as TCRdb keeps it, with only in-frame sequences that have V and J called. A part of the clones is gone; compared with another copy, unresolved V genes explain less than half, and the rest is unexplained. This sample is represented by over 100,000 clones; 90% of them were singletons. The ten largest clones capture roughly 4% of the sample. Sample: blood. All receptors derive from a human donor in good health. The donor label of this sample is uncertain.

The genes are TRBV5-1 and TRBJ2-7, with a possible D match to TRBD2 (5 bases). Trimming left V 4 bases short and J 5 bases short, with 19 bases between. This CDR3 spans 15 amino acids. Germline CDR1 is SGHRS and CDR2 is YFSETQ. The CDR3, as DNA: TGCGCCAGCAGCCAGAGGGTCCAGGAGCGGCACGAGCAGTACTTC. Its protein is CASSQRVQERHEQYF.

A word on this clone: The same CDR3 is also encoded by other DNA sequences in this sample. The chain couples TRBV7-9 to TRBJ2-2, with TRBD1 matching 10 bases. The CDR3 has 15 residues. In germline, CDR1 is SEHNR, CDR2 FQNEAQ (reference sequence). The V and J ends lost 4 bases and 7 bases, in that order; junction bases with no gene match: 6. The CDR3 region is CASSYRTGGNGELFF. The CDR3 nucleotides read TGTGCCAGCAGCTACAGGACAGGGGGTAACGGGGAGCTGTTTTTT.

V usage is TRBV15 and J usage is TRBJ1-1; TRBD1 is a possible D gene (5 bases). CDR1 LNHNV and CDR2 YYDKDF come from the germline V gene (reference sequence). With 0 bases removed from V and 0 bases from J, the gap between germline ends came to 8 bases. This CDR3 has 15 amino acids. Here the CDR3 reads CATSRDKGMNTEAFF. The DNA of the CDR3 is TGTGCCACCAGCAGAGATAAGGGGATGAACACTGAAGCTTTCTTT.

Only one count was recorded for this clone. The gene calls are TRBV11-2 and TRBJ1-3; D is unclear. Germline V gene data show CDR1 as SGHAT and CDR2 as FQNNGV. This CDR3 is 12 amino acids long. V lost 8 bases to trimming and J lost 4 bases, with 9 bases between them. The CDR3 reads CASLRVGNTIYF. DNA of the CDR3: TGTGCCAGCCTCAGAGTGGGAAACACCATATATTTT. Based on the CDR3 plus reference TRBV11-2 and TRBJ1-3, the full variable domain is EAGVAQSPRYKIIEKRQSVAFWCNPISGHATLYWYQQILGQGPKLLIQFQNNGVVDDSQLPKDRFSAERLKGVDSTLKIQPAKLEDSAVYLCASLRVGNTIYFGEGSWLTVV.

The chain's CDR3 is CASSQDWGAFNSNQPQHF. Written as DNA, the CDR3 is TGTGCCAGCAGCCAGGATTGGGGCGCCTTCAATAGCAATCAGCCCCAGCATTTT. The chain is built from TRBV4-2 and TRBJ1-5; D is possibly TRBD1 (5 bases). Germline assignment: CDR1 LGHNA and CDR2 YNFKEQ. V shed 3 bases and J shed 0 bases, with 18 bases lying between them. The CDR3 loop spans 18 amino acids.

V gene TRBV19 combines with J gene TRBJ2-3; perhaps TRBD1 as D (5 bases). The CDR3 is 14 amino acids. V lost 2 bases to trimming and J lost 3 bases, with 9 bases between them. Germline values: CDR1 LNHDA, CDR2 SQIVND (reference sequence). The CDR3 spells CASSIYQGTDTQYF. The CDR3 coding sequence is TGTGCCAGTAGTATATATCAGGGAACAGATACGCAGTATTTT.

The chain recombines TRBV27 with TRBJ2-1; unclear D gene. This CDR3 contains 15 residues. Germline V gives CDR1 MNHEY, CDR2 SMNVEV (reference sequence). Trimming shortened V by 6 bases and J by 4 bases, and 16 bases separated the two germline ends. In DNA form, the CDR3 reads TGTGCCAGCAGACCCTTCCACACCACATACAATGAGCAGTTCTTC. It codes for CASRPFHTTYNEQFF.

The rearrangement links TRBV28 to TRBJ2-1; 11 bases agree with TRBD2. Germline assignment: CDR1 MDHEN and CDR2 SYDVKM. V trimming: 3 bases; J trimming: 5 bases; junction bases outside the gene matches: 6. The CDR3 totals 16 residues. The CDR3 nucleotides read TGTGCCAGCAGTTTTCCCTTTAGCGGGGGGGACAATGAGCAGTTCTTC. Protein product: CASSFPFSGGDNEQFF. Based on the CDR3 plus reference TRBV28 and TRBJ2-1, the full variable domain is DVKVTQSSRYLVKRTGEKVFLECVQDMDHENMFWYRQDPGLGLRLIYFSYDVKMKEKGDIPEGYSVSREKKERFSLILESASTNQTSMYLCASSFPFSGGDNEQFFGPGTRLTVL.

V gene TRBV5-1 combines with J gene TRBJ1-1, with D possibly being TRBD1 (5 bases). CDR1 and CDR2 from the germline V gene are SGHRS and YFSETQ. The CDR3 is made up of 13 amino acids. V was clipped by 4 bases and J by 1 base, with 8 bases between them. The CDR3 nucleotides read TGCGCCAGCAGCGTGACAGCGAACACTGAAGCTTTCTTT. This translates into CASSVTANTEAFF.

The V and J genes are TRBV5-1 and TRBJ2-1; tentatively, D is TRBD1 (5 bases). Between the trimmed V and J ends, which lost 0 bases and 2 bases, there was a span of 6 bases. The CDR3 runs 14 residues. Looked up from germline, CDR1 is SGHRS and CDR2 is YFSETQ. Here the CDR3 reads CASSLGGAYNEQFF. The CDR3 nucleotides are TGCGCCAGCAGCTTGGGGGGCGCCTACAATGAGCAGTTCTTC.

The chain has TRBV7-9 and TRBJ1-1; 9 bases line up with TRBD1. CDR3 length: 14 amino acids. Losses at the gene ends were 0 bases for V and 6 bases for J; bases not matched to a gene: 2. CDR1 SEHNR and CDR2 FQNEAQ come from the germline V gene (reference sequence). This CDR3 reads CASSLATGGAEAFF. DNA of the CDR3: TGTGCCAGCAGCTTAGCGACAGGGGGGGCTGAAGCTTTCTTT.

The chain has TRBV5-6 and TRBJ1-3; D gene unclear. V lost 3 bases and J lost 6, with 10 bases in between. The CDR3 length is 13 residues. The germline CDR1 and CDR2 sequences are SGHDT and YYEEEE. This chain's CDR3 is CASSSSSTNTIYF. In DNA form, the CDR3 reads TGTGCCAGCAGCTCTAGCTCGACAAACACCATATATTTT.

The gene calls are TRBV6-1 and TRBJ1-2; 9 bases agree with TRBD1. The junction had 7 bases not matched to a gene; V was cut back by 3 bases and J by 5 bases. Germline V CDR1 and CDR2: MNHNS, SASEGT. This CDR3 has 15 amino acids. Here the CDR3 reads CASSDPGTGRYGYTF. The CDR3 DNA follows: TGTGCCAGCAGTGACCCTGGGACAGGGAGGTATGGCTACACCTTC.

The gene calls are TRBV5-4 and TRBJ2-3; no definite D call. The CDR3 totals 13 residues. CDR1 SGHNT and CDR2 YYREEE come from the germline V gene (reference sequence). V was pared by 3 bases and J by 2 bases, with 7 bases between. The CDR3 region has the DNA TGTGCCAGCAGCTCGATTCCCACAGATACGCAGTATTTT. Protein product: CASSSIPTDTQYF.

Worth noting for this clone: One end of the junction fails to match germline, which may point to a read error. This rearrangement joins TRBV12-3 or TRBV12-4 to TRBJ1-1, with no clear D. There are 13 residues in the CDR3. CDR3 nucleotides: TGTGCCAGCAGTTTAGCGGGTGTGCAGCAGCCAAAGTTT. This encodes CASSLAGVQQPKF.

The rearrangement uses TRBV24-1 and TRBJ1-5; no reliable D call. Per germline, CDR1 KGHDR and CDR2 SFDVKD. CDR3 length: 14 residues. V dropped 4 bases and J dropped 0 bases, with 6 bases sitting between them. CDR3 protein: CATSDSLSNQPQHF. The CDR3 DNA reads TGTGCCACCAGTGACAGCCTTAGCAATCAGCCCCAGCATTTT.

This clone was detected only once. The junction and the germline gene differ at one end; a read error may be behind it. The chain joins TRBV10-3 to TRBJ1-5; D is unclear. CDR1 and CDR2 from the germline V gene are ENHRY and SYGVKD. CDR3 length: 14 amino acids. CDR3 sequence reads: CAIRALGINQPQHF. The CDR3 DNA sequence: TGTGCCATCAGAGCCCTCGGAATAAATCAACCCCAGCATTTT.

V gene TRBV7-8 combines with J gene TRBJ2-5; the D gene is possibly TRBD1 (6 bases). This CDR3 is 15 amino acids long. Germline V lookup: CDR1 SGHVS, CDR2 FQNEAQ. Trimming took 4 bases from V and 5 from J, leaving 17 bases between them. CDR3 region: CASSYQGQPRETQYF. CDR3 DNA sequence: TGTGCCAGCAGCTATCAAGGACAGCCCAGGGAGACCCAGTACTTC.

The rearrangement links TRBV28 to TRBJ2-2; D is uncertain. Trimming took 2 bases from V and 0 from J, leaving 7 bases between them. The CDR3 is made up of 15 amino acids. Per germline, CDR1 MDHEN and CDR2 SYDVKM. CDR3 in amino acids: CASSLPGTNTGELFF. The CDR3 DNA is TGTGCCAGCAGTTTACCGGGTACGAACACCGGGGAGCTGTTTTTT.

The V and J genes are TRBV6-5 and TRBJ2-3; 9 bases align to TRBD1. This CDR3 has 13 amino acids. With V trimmed by 8 bases and J by 4 bases, 4 bases remained unmatched. Germline-derived CDR1 and CDR2 are MNHEY and SVGAGI. The CDR3 DNA follows: TGTGCCAGCGCCCGGGACAGGGCAGATACGCAGTATTTT. It translates to CASARDRADTQYF.

This rearrangement joins TRBV7-9 to TRBJ2-2; the D gene is possibly TRBD2 (6 bases). V was shortened by 4 bases and J by 7 bases, with 19 bases between the two germline ends. Germline values: CDR1 SEHNR, CDR2 FQNEAQ (reference sequence). This CDR3 has 16 residues. The CDR3 nucleotides are TGTGCCAGCAGCTCGCCGACGGCGGGGTGGAGCGGGGAGCTGTTTTTT. It translates to CASSSPTAGWSGELFF.

The J gene is TRBJ2-7, the V gene TRBV4-1; 11 positions match TRBD1. The length of the CDR3 is 15 residues. The junction had 2 bases not matched to a gene; V was cut back by 2 bases and J by 2 bases. Germline assignment: CDR1 MGHRA and CDR2 YSYEKL. CDR3 DNA: TGCGCCAGCAGCCAAACGGGACAGGGGGCCTACGAGCAGTACTTC. Residues: CASSQTGQGAYEQYF.

V usage is TRBV6-6 and J usage is TRBJ1-5; D is ambiguous. In germline, CDR1 is MNHNY, CDR2 SVGAGI (reference sequence). This CDR3 contains 15 residues. Between the trimmed V and J ends, which lost 8 bases and 1 base, there was a span of 15 bases. In nucleotides, the CDR3 is TGTGCCAGCCGCCTGGACTCAACCAGCAATCAGCCCCAGCATTTT. Its protein product is CASRLDSTSNQPQHF.

This clone was counted between two and nine times. The chain employs TRBV5-4 and TRBJ1-4; D gene ambiguous. V lost 2 bases, J lost 0 bases, and 11 bases lay in between. The germline V gene encodes CDR1 SGHNT and CDR2 YYREEE (reference sequence). The CDR3 sequence is 16 residues long. In DNA form, the CDR3 reads TGTGCCAGCAGCTTTAAAGGAGATGCAACTAATGAAAAACTGTTTTTT. Its protein is CASSFKGDATNEKLFF. Based on the CDR3 plus reference TRBV5-4 and TRBJ1-4, the full variable domain is ETGVTQSPTHLIKTRGQQVTLRCSSQSGHNTVSWYQQALGQGPQFIFQYYREEENGRGNFPPRFSGLQFPNYSSELNVNALELDDSALYLCASSFKGDATNEKLFFGSGTQLSVL.

Points on this clone: At one of its ends the junction is not consistent with the germline gene, which may arise from a read error. The CDR3 protein is CASSPPRQGSYEQYF. The CDR3 DNA follows: TGTGCCAGCTCCCCACCCCGACAGGGATCCTACGAGCAGTACTTC. This chain uses TRBV18 with TRBJ2-7; 7 bases match TRBD1. The germline V gene has CDR1 KGHSH and CDR2 LQKENI. The CDR3 length is 15 residues.

The J gene is TRBJ1-1, the V gene TRBV6-4, with D perhaps matching TRBD1 (5 bases). The CDR3 is 15 residues long. V was trimmed by 3 bases and J by 1 base, leaving 12 bases between them. Looked up from germline, CDR1 is MRHNA and CDR2 is SNTAGT. The CDR3 protein is CASSETGEANTEAFF. CDR3 nucleotide sequence: TGTGCCAGCAGTGAGACGGGGGAGGCGAACACTGAAGCTTTCTTT.

V and J are TRBV6-4 and TRBJ2-3; TRBD2 aligns across 8 bases. Germline V gives CDR1 MRHNA, CDR2 SNTAGT. V shed 0 bases and J 6 bases; nucleotides not matched to a gene: 5. CDR3 size: 15 residues. This chain's CDR3 is CASSDSVGGGDTQYF. CDR3 bases: TGTGCCAGCAGTGACTCAGTCGGGGGGGGCGATACGCAGTATTTT.

The chain combines TRBV2 with TRBJ2-7; a possible D gene is TRBD2 (5 bases). CDR1 is SNHLY, CDR2 FYNNEI, per germline. The CDR3 length is 14 residues. Trimming shortened V by 6 bases and J by 3 bases, and 15 bases separated the two germline ends. CDR3 in DNA: TGTGCCAGCAGGGCAACTAGAACCCACTACGAGCAGTACTTC. It is translated as CASRATRTHYEQYF.

The V call is TRBV5-6, the J call TRBJ2-3; D gene unclear. The CDR3 totals 17 residues. CDR1 and CDR2 from the germline V gene are SGHDT and YYEEEE. Trimming stripped 0 bases from V and 0 bases from J, with 14 bases between. This chain's CDR3 is CASSLVRVASSTDTQYF. In DNA, the CDR3 is TGTGCCAGCAGCTTGGTAAGGGTGGCCAGTAGCACAGATACGCAGTATTTT. Combining the CDR3 with reference TRBV5-6 and TRBJ2-3 gives the whole variable domain DAGVTQSPTHLIKTRGQQVTLRCSPKSGHDTVSWYQQALGQGPQFIFQYYEEEERQRGNFPDRFSGHQFPNYSSELNVNALLLGDSALYLCASSLVRVASSTDTQYFGPGTRLTVL.